The clone carrying this T cell receptor beta chain was seen once. This entry belongs to a study of blood T cell repertoires in COVID-19. The germline V and J ends were trimmed by 5 bases and 0 bases, with 10 bases remaining between them. CDR3 length equals 14 residues. Germline V gene lookup returns CDR1 SGHAT and CDR2 FQNNGV. Some clones are missing from TCRdb's copy, which holds only in-frame ones; the method was immunoSEQ multiplex PCR. The data show about 120,000 clones, around 89% seen once. The TCR sequence derives from a human donor with acute or convalescent COVID-19. The donor label of this sample is uncertain. The chain carries TRBV11-2 and TRBJ2-5; D ambiguous. The material sequenced was peripheral blood. For the CDR3, the DNA is TGTGCCAGCAGCGCTAGGATCTACCAAGAGACCCAGTACTTC. This encodes CASSARIYQETQYF.